The rows below give T cell receptor beta chains drawn from one sample of a study of blood T cell repertoires in COVID-19. This table comes from immunoSEQ multiplex PCR, and its TCRdb copy is limited to in-frame clones, with some not included. The table records about 98,000 clones, approximately 89% of them present only once. The material sequenced was peripheral blood. Receptors originate from a middle-aged man with acute or convalescent COVID-19. CDR3s include the opening cysteine and the closing phenylalanine or tryptophan. A clone size is listed for some rows: how often the clone was seen (once, few, many), or a class if it is expanded.

clone size: -
J gene: TRBJ2-1
CDR3 length: 14
V gene: TRBV15
CDR3 protein: CATSRETGVNEQFF

clone size: -
J gene: TRBJ1-2
CDR3 length: 13
V gene: TRBV18
CDR3 protein: CASSPSGFYGYTF

clone size: once
J gene: TRBJ2-2
CDR3 length: 15
V gene: TRBV5-6
CDR3 protein: CASSWGDRDTGELFF

clone size: -
J gene: TRBJ2-1
CDR3 length: 16
V gene: TRBV29-1
CDR3 protein: CSVDEGAREPYNEQFF

clone size: -
J gene: TRBJ2-7
CDR3 length: 14
V gene: TRBV18
CDR3 protein: CASSDRQGQNEQYF

clone size: once
J gene: TRBJ1-1
CDR3 length: 13
V gene: TRBV29-1
CDR3 protein: CSVQQGGNTEAFF

clone size: few
J gene: TRBJ2-1
CDR3 length: 15
V gene: TRBV2
CDR3 protein: CASSVQRLAPNEQFF

clone size: once
J gene: TRBJ1-2
CDR3 length: 14
V gene: TRBV20-1
CDR3 protein: CSASVSGGIYGYTF

clone size: -
J gene: TRBJ2-5
CDR3 length: 14
V gene: TRBV19
CDR3 protein: CASRQVAGGETQYF

clone size: -
J gene: TRBJ2-3
CDR3 length: 18
V gene: TRBV24-1
CDR3 protein: CATSDAGLAGEVEDTQYF

clone size: -
J gene: TRBJ2-5
CDR3 length: 16
V gene: TRBV30
CDR3 protein: CAWSKLPGTGRETQYF

clone size: -
J gene: TRBJ2-2
CDR3 length: 15
V gene: TRBV11-2
CDR3 protein: CASSLEGGQTGELFF

clone size: -
J gene: TRBJ2-7
CDR3 length: 13
V gene: TRBV12-3/TRBV12-4
CDR3 protein: CASSLLASYEQYF

clone size: -
J gene: TRBJ1-1
CDR3 length: 13
V gene: TRBV2
CDR3 protein: CASIVEGNTEAFF

clone size: -
J gene: TRBJ2-7
CDR3 length: 15
V gene: TRBV2
CDR3 protein: CASSGGLAGGYEQYF

clone size: -
J gene: TRBJ2-3
CDR3 length: 16
V gene: TRBV6-6
CDR3 protein: CASRDASGRKKDTQYF

clone size: -
J gene: TRBJ2-1
CDR3 length: 18
V gene: TRBV20-1
CDR3 protein: CSASDRLAGVGHFYEQFF

clone size: -
J gene: TRBJ1-2
CDR3 length: 15
V gene: TRBV27
CDR3 protein: CASSSRAGGAGGYTF

clone size: -
J gene: TRBJ1-5
CDR3 length: 15
V gene: TRBV3-1/TRBV3-2
CDR3 protein: CASSPGGGSNQPQHF

clone size: -
J gene: TRBJ2-3
CDR3 length: 16
V gene: TRBV11-1
CDR3 protein: CASSEGLAGGLDTQYF

clone size: -
J gene: TRBJ1-2
CDR3 length: 12
V gene: TRBV3-1/TRBV3-2
CDR3 protein: CASSQLSYGYTF

clone size: -
J gene: TRBJ2-1
CDR3 length: 13
V gene: TRBV12-5
CDR3 protein: CASGLVQYNEQFF

clone size: -
J gene: TRBJ2-7
CDR3 length: 13
V gene: TRBV6-5
CDR3 protein: CASSLTSSGEQYF

clone size: -
J gene: TRBJ1-5
CDR3 length: 14
V gene: TRBV7-8
CDR3 protein: CASSFSNSNQPQHF

clone size: -
J gene: TRBJ2-7
CDR3 length: 12
V gene: TRBV2
CDR3 protein: CATGDRYYEQYF

clone size: -
J gene: TRBJ1-1
CDR3 length: 14
V gene: TRBV7-8
CDR3 protein: CASSLTQGSTEAFF

clone size: -
J gene: TRBJ1-2
CDR3 length: 15
V gene: TRBV9
CDR3 protein: CASSAGQGGNYGYTF

clone size: -
J gene: TRBJ2-1
CDR3 length: 14
V gene: TRBV5-4
CDR3 protein: CASSLESGRNEQFF

clone size: -
J gene: TRBJ1-3
CDR3 length: 18
V gene: TRBV19
CDR3 protein: CASTSPGGRRSSGNTIYF

clone size: -
J gene: TRBJ1-6
CDR3 length: 15
V gene: TRBV27
CDR3 protein: CASRGRDSYNSPLHF

clone size: -
J gene: TRBJ1-1
CDR3 length: 17
V gene: TRBV19
CDR3 protein: CASSIDWGKRTLTEAFF

clone size: -
J gene: TRBJ2-7
CDR3 length: 16
V gene: TRBV6-8
CDR3 protein: CASRRTGTRFNYEQYF

clone size: once
J gene: TRBJ1-1
CDR3 length: 15
V gene: TRBV7-8
CDR3 protein: CASSRLGGRYTEAFF

clone size: -
J gene: TRBJ1-1
CDR3 length: 12
V gene: TRBV11-2
CDR3 protein: CASRPDRAEAFF

clone size: -
J gene: TRBJ2-3
CDR3 length: 16
V gene: TRBV19
CDR3 protein: CASSIGLAGGQDTQYF

clone size: -
J gene: TRBJ2-2
CDR3 length: 15
V gene: TRBV6-5
CDR3 protein: CASSPLAGKAGELFF

clone size: -
J gene: TRBJ1-3
CDR3 length: 14
V gene: TRBV19
CDR3 protein: CASSIGNRGNTIYF

clone size: -
J gene: TRBJ1-3
CDR3 length: 15
V gene: TRBV6-5
CDR3 protein: CASSYSSSSGNTIYF

clone size: -
J gene: TRBJ1-5
CDR3 length: 15
V gene: TRBV6-5
CDR3 protein: CASSSRDRSNQPQHF

clone size: -
J gene: TRBJ1-5
CDR3 length: 16
V gene: TRBV28
CDR3 protein: CASSFGPHRVNQPQHF

clone size: -
J gene: TRBJ2-3
CDR3 length: 15
V gene: TRBV11-2
CDR3 protein: CASSVSGGAGDTQYF

clone size: -
J gene: TRBJ1-5
CDR3 length: 14
V gene: TRBV5-6
CDR3 protein: CASSLGTVNQPQHF

clone size: -
J gene: TRBJ2-7
CDR3 length: 12
V gene: TRBV18
CDR3 protein: CASSPPNNEQYF

clone size: -
J gene: TRBJ2-3
CDR3 length: 16
V gene: TRBV7-8
CDR3 protein: CASSLAGGLTTDTQYF

clone size: -
J gene: TRBJ1-1
CDR3 length: 13
V gene: TRBV5-1
CDR3 protein: CASSLEGGTEAFF